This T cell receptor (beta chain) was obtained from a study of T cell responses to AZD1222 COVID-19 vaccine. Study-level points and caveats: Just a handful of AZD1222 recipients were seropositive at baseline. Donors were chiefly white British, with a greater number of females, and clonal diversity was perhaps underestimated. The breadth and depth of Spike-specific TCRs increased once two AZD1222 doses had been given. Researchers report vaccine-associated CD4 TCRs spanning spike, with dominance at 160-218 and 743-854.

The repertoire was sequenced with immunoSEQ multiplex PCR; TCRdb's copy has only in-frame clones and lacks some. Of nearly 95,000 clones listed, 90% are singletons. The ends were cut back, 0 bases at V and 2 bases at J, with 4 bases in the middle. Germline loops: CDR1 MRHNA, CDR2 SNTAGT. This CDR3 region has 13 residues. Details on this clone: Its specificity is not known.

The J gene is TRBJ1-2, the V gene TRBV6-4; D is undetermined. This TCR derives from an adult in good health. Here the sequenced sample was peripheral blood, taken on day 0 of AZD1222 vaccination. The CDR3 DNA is TGTGCCAGCAGTGACTCGACAAACTATGGCTACACCTTC. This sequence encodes CASSDSTNYGYTF.